Reported below is one T cell receptor beta chain. Assay: immunoSEQ multiplex PCR; the TCRdb copy retains only in-frame clones and omits some. Of about 140,000 clones in the sample, 80% to 90% were seen once. This CDR3 is 15 amino acids long. The germline CDR1 and CDR2 sequences are ENHRY and SYGVKD. Trimming at V came to 10 bases and at J to 4 bases, leaving 15 bases not matched to a gene. The sample originates from a study of control samples from healthy donors and cancer patients. Input material: blood. This chain joins TRBV10-3 and TRBJ2-7, with 8 bases fitting TRBD2. The sequence was collected from a woman in her thirties in good health. The CDR3 here is CASKTQAGERYEQYF. The CDR3 DNA follows: TGTGCCAGCAAAACACAAGCGGGAGAAAGGTACGAGCAGTACTTC.